This passage covers 28 T cell receptor beta chains from one sample sequenced in a study of blood T cell repertoires in COVID-19. TCRdb keeps only in-frame clones here, not all; method: immunoSEQ multiplex PCR. The sample has 200,000 to 250,000 clones, more than 80% seen once. The sequencing sample was made of PBMCs or T cells enriched from blood (not recorded which). Source of these receptors: a woman in her 40s with acute COVID-19.

The chain uses TRBV3-1 (or the pseudogene TRBV3-2) and TRBJ1-6; perhaps TRBD1 as D (6 bases). Germline values: CDR1 LGHDT, CDR2 YNNKEL (reference sequence). With 3 bases removed from V and 9 bases from J, the gap between germline ends came to 12 bases. The CDR3 runs to 14 residues. The CDR3, as DNA: TGTGCCAGCAGCCAGGGGGCTAGGGGTTCACCCCTCCACTTT. As protein: CASSQGARGSPLHF.

The table lists this clone with a count of one. V is TRBV9 and J is TRBJ1-2; weak D call: TRBD1 (6 bases). The CDR3 runs to 14 residues. Germline assignment: CDR1 SGDLS and CDR2 YYNGEE. Trimming cost V 4 bases and J 1 base, with 11 bases left between them. CDR3 in amino acids: CASSRTGLNYGYTF. The DNA for the CDR3 is TGTGCCAGCAGCCGAACAGGGCTTAACTATGGCTACACCTTC.

V usage is TRBV5-1 and J usage is TRBJ1-2; 8 nucleotides match TRBD1. Per germline, CDR1 SGHRS and CDR2 YFSETQ. Trimming removed 3 bases from V and 4 bases from J; junction bases left unmatched: 5. The CDR3 sequence is 14 residues long. CDR3 protein: CASSSPGTGYGYTF. CDR3 DNA: TGCGCCAGCAGCTCGCCCGGGACAGGCTATGGCTACACCTTC.

CDR3 protein: CASSWASQAYEQYV. The CDR3 DNA reads TGTGCCAGCAGTTGGGCGAGCCAGGCCTACGAGCAGTACGTC. The rearrangement uses TRBV6-1 and TRBJ2-7; D is uncertain. The V end was cut by 5 bases, the J end by 2 bases, with 13 bases between. The germline CDR1 and CDR2 sequences are MNHNS and SASEGT. CDR3 length equals 14 residues.

This sequence joins TRBV7-9 and TRBJ1-2; TRBD1 might be the D (6 bases). CDR3 length equals 15 residues. Germline V gene lookup returns CDR1 SEHNR and CDR2 FQNEAQ (reference sequence). Trimming cost V 5 bases and J 3 bases, with 16 bases left between them. The CDR3 region has the DNA TGTGCCAGCAGCGTCGCCGGGACACCCTACTATGGCTACACCTTC. Translation gives CASSVAGTPYYGYTF.

V is TRBV11-2 and J is TRBJ2-5; TRBD2 agrees at 10 bases. J lost 1 base, V lost 1 base, and 3 bases had no gene match. The CDR3 loop spans 16 amino acids. CDR1 SGHAT and CDR2 FQNNGV come from the germline V gene. CDR3 sequence: CASSLVSGGAQETQYF. The CDR3 DNA is TGTGCCAGCAGCTTAGTCAGCGGGGGGGCCCAAGAGACCCAGTACTTC.

The chain employs TRBV11-2 and TRBJ2-3; 7 bases are a match to TRBD2. The germline V gene encodes CDR1 SGHAT and CDR2 FQNNGV. Trimming took 4 bases from V and 5 from J; bases not matched to a gene: 9. There are 15 residues in the CDR3. The CDR3 DNA is TGTGCCAGCAGCTGGGTGGGGGGGACCAGAGATACGCAGTATTTT. Its translation: CASSWVGGTRDTQYF.

The rearrangement uses TRBV2 and TRBJ2-7; a possible D gene is TRBD1 (5 bases). Trimming cost V 4 bases and J 2 bases, with 12 bases left between them. This CDR3 has 14 amino acids. Per the germline V gene, CDR1 is SNHLY and CDR2 is FYNNEI. The CDR3 DNA follows: TGTGCCAGCAGTGCAATGACAGAAACCTACGAGCAGTACTTC. This codes for CASSAMTETYEQYF.

CDR3 DNA sequence: TGTGCCAGCAGCCCCGGGGACACCAGAACTTCTGAAGCTTTCTTT. Its protein is CASSPGDTRTSEAFF. The V and J genes are TRBV4-2 and TRBJ1-1, with D perhaps TRBD1 (6 bases). This CDR3 is 15 amino acids long. Trimming left V 4 bases short and J 6 bases short, with 18 bases between. Germline CDR1 reads LGHNA; CDR2 reads YNFKEQ.

In regard to this clone: An end of the junction differs from the germline gene, which may be a read error. The rearrangement uses TRBV6-5 and TRBJ1-6; D uncertain. The CDR3 is 12 amino acids. CDR1 and CDR2 (germline): MNHEY, SVGAGI. CDR3 bases: TGTGCCAGCAGCCTCGGTAATACACCCCTCCACTTT. Encoded protein: CASSLGNTPLHF.

The chain couples TRBV9 to TRBJ1-1; TRBD1 might be the D (5 bases). V lost 4 bases and J 1 base, leaving 14 bases between the germline ends. The CDR3 runs 15 residues. Germline lookup yields CDR1 SGDLS and CDR2 YYNGEE. The CDR3 nucleotides read TGTGCCAGCAGCCGTAGTGGGGGGACGAACACTGAAGCTTTCTTT. Protein product: CASSRSGGTNTEAFF.

This clone was seen once. The chain carries TRBV5-1 and TRBJ1-1, with TRBD1 identical over 7 bases. The trim removed 3 bases at V and 8 bases at J, leaving 10 bases unmatched. Germline V lookup: CDR1 SGHRS, CDR2 YFSETQ. The CDR3 loop spans 14 amino acids. CDR3 in amino acids: CASSSPGQALEAFF. As DNA, the CDR3 is TGCGCCAGCAGCTCCCCTGGACAGGCCCTGGAAGCTTTCTTT.

This clone was picked up many times. This chain connects TRBV2 to TRBJ2-2, with 9 bases lining up with TRBD1. CDR3 length equals 14 residues. From germline, CDR1 is SNHLY and CDR2 FYNNEI. With 8 bases clipped from V and 2 bases from J, the junction kept 3 bases outside the gene matches. CDR3 sequence (DNA): TGTGCCAGCCGACAGGGGGAAAACACCGGGGAGCTGTTTTTT. It translates to CASRQGENTGELFF.

V is TRBV7-9 and J is TRBJ2-3; 11 bases map to TRBD2. J gave up 8 bases and V 5 bases, and 12 bases lay outside the gene matches. The germline V gene encodes CDR1 SEHNR and CDR2 FQNEAQ (reference sequence). The CDR3 is 16 residues long. The CDR3 coding sequence is TGTGCCAGCAGCCCACATAGCGGGGGGGCCGGCGGTACGCAGTATTTT. Amino acid sequence: CASSPHSGGAGGTQYF.

The chain uses TRBV5-5 and TRBJ1-3, with a weak D call TRBD1 (5 bases). The CDR3 totals 14 residues. Germline values: CDR1 SGHKS, CDR2 YYEKEE (reference sequence). The V and J ends lost 0 bases and 4 bases respectively, with 8 bases between them. CDR3 DNA: TGTGCCAGCAGCTTGGGGGGCGTCGGAAACACCATATATTTT. This codes for CASSLGGVGNTIYF. The full variable domain, completed using reference TRBV5-5 and TRBJ1-3, is DAGVTQSPTHLIKTRGQQVTLRCSPISGHKSVSWYQQVLGQGPQFIFQYYEKEERGRGNFPDRFSARQFPNYSSELNVNALLLGDSALYLCASSLGGVGNTIYFGEGSWLTVV.

J is TRBJ1-4 and V is TRBV5-1; 7 positions agree with TRBD1. Germline assignment: CDR1 SGHRS and CDR2 YFSETQ. The CDR3 runs to 18 residues. Germline trimming cut 7 bases from V and 2 bases from J; bases unmatched to any gene: 17. The CDR3 sequence is CASRTGGGSLGTNEKLFF. The DNA for the CDR3 is TGCGCCAGCCGTACGGGAGGGGGCTCCTTAGGGACTAATGAAAAACTGTTTTTT.

V is TRBV6-5 and J is TRBJ1-2, with TRBD1 matching over 8 bases. The trim removed 0 bases at V and 4 bases at J, leaving 4 bases unmatched. CDR3 length: 15 residues. Germline V gene lookup returns CDR1 MNHEY and CDR2 SVGAGI. In nucleotides, the CDR3 is TGTGCCAGCAGTTACTCAGCAGGGGGCCCCTATGGCTACACCTTC. Translated: CASSYSAGGPYGYTF.

The chain employs TRBV3-1 (or the pseudogene TRBV3-2) and TRBJ2-7; no clear D gene. The CDR3 consists of 13 residues. Germline V gene data show CDR1 as LGHDT and CDR2 as YNNKEL (reference sequence). V was cut by 5 bases and J by 5 bases, with 13 bases left in between. CDR3 nucleotides: TGTGCCAGCAGCTCACATCTCGTGGACGAGCAGTACTTC. Its translation is CASSSHLVDEQYF.

The chain couples TRBV2 to TRBJ1-4; D is uncertain. The V gene's germline CDR1 is SNHLY and CDR2 FYNNEI. Trimming left V 4 bases short and J 4 bases short, with 7 bases between. This CDR3 comprises 13 residues. CDR3 amino acids: CASSVSINEKLFF. Here the CDR3 DNA reads TGTGCCAGCAGTGTCAGTATTAATGAAAAACTGTTTTTT. Complete variable domain (other parts from reference TRBV2 and TRBJ1-4): EPEVTQTPSHQVTQMGQEVILRCVPISNHLYFYWYRQILGQKVEFLVSFYNNEISEKSEIFDDQFSVERPDGSNFTLKIRSTKLEDSAMYFCASSVSINEKLFFGSGTQLSVL.

CDR3 in DNA: TGTGCCAGCAGCTTGGACCCCGGGGGGACTGAAGCTTTCTTT. Translating it yields CASSLDPGGTEAFF. The chain combines TRBV5-4 with TRBJ1-1; TRBD1 is a possible D gene (5 bases). The ends were cut back, 0 bases at V and 5 bases at J, with 11 bases in the middle. There are 14 residues in the CDR3. CDR1 is SGHNT, CDR2 YYREEE, per germline (reference sequence). The complete variable domain, with remaining parts taken from reference TRBV5-4 and TRBJ1-1, reads ETGVTQSPTHLIKTRGQQVTLRCSSQSGHNTVSWYQQALGQGPQFIFQYYREEENGRGNFPPRFSGLQFPNYSSELNVNALELDDSALYLCASSLDPGGTEAFFGQGTRLTVV.

CDR3 in DNA: TGTGCCACCAGTGATGGGGGGGGTACCCAAGAGACCCAGTACTTC. Translation gives CATSDGGGTQETQYF. This rearrangement joins TRBV24-1 to TRBJ2-5; 7 positions agree with TRBD2. The CDR3 totals 15 residues. Germline V gives CDR1 KGHDR, CDR2 SFDVKD. Trimming removed 3 bases from V and 1 base from J; junction bases left unmatched: 4.

This chain joins TRBV7-2 and TRBJ1-5; D possibly corresponds to TRBD1 (6 bases). V lost 5 bases, J lost 7 bases, and 15 bases lay in between. CDR1 and CDR2 from the germline V gene are SGHTA and FQGNSA. This CDR3 comprises 14 residues. DNA of the CDR3: TGTGCCAGCAGCCTGCGGACAGTGGGGCAGCCCCAGCATTTT. This codes for CASSLRTVGQPQHF.

The V call is TRBV11-2, the J call TRBJ2-2, with TRBD2 matching 7 bases. V gave up 2 bases and J gave up 4 bases; unmatched junction bases: 7. Germline V gene data show CDR1 as SGHAT and CDR2 as FQNNGV. The CDR3 extends over 16 amino acids. The CDR3 region is CASSLNGGVVTGELFF. The CDR3 DNA is TGTGCCAGCAGCTTAAATGGGGGGGTGGTCACCGGGGAGCTGTTTTTT. The full variable domain, in which reference TRBV11-2 and TRBJ2-2 provide the parts outside the CDR3, is EAGVAQSPRYKIIEKRQSVAFWCNPISGHATLYWYQQILGQGPKLLIQFQNNGVVDDSQLPKDRFSAERLKGVDSTLKIQPAKLEDSAVYLCASSLNGGVVTGELFFGEGSRLTVL.

The J gene is TRBJ2-7, the V gene TRBV27, with no clear D. The CDR3 has 14 residues. V was clipped by 3 bases and J by 1 base, with 10 bases between them. Germline V gives CDR1 MNHEY, CDR2 SMNVEV (reference sequence). CDR3 loop: CASSFNAGSYEQYF. Here the CDR3 DNA reads TGTGCCAGCAGTTTCAACGCCGGGTCCTACGAGCAGTACTTC.

The chain combines TRBV11-2 with TRBJ1-6; TRBD1 matches at 7 bases. CDR1 SGHAT and CDR2 FQNNGV come from the germline V gene. The CDR3 has 15 amino acids. Trimming took 5 bases from V and 9 from J; bases not matched to a gene: 10. DNA for the CDR3: TGTGCCAGCAGCCCCCGTGAGGGGGCTGGTTCACCCCTCCACTTT. Translated, it gives CASSPREGAGSPLHF.

The chain employs TRBV11-1 and TRBJ2-7, with TRBD1 identical over 8 bases. The CDR3 sequence is 16 residues long. The J segment lost 5 bases and the V segment lost 2 bases, leaving 11 bases of the junction unmatched. In germline, CDR1 is SGHAT, CDR2 FQDESV (reference sequence). This CDR3 is CASSLSLRQGADEQYF. The CDR3, as DNA: TGTGCCAGCAGCTTAAGTTTGAGGCAGGGGGCCGACGAGCAGTACTTC.

The rearrangement uses TRBV7-9 and TRBJ1-5; 7 positions match TRBD1. Trimming removed 4 bases from V and 1 base from J; junction bases left unmatched: 10. The germline CDR1 and CDR2 sequences are SEHNR and FQNEAQ (reference sequence). The CDR3 covers 17 residues. CDR3 in amino acids: CASSSFRGKRSNQPQHF. The CDR3 bases are TGTGCCAGCAGCTCGTTCAGGGGGAAGAGGAGCAATCAGCCCCAGCATTTT.

The genes are TRBV5-1 and TRBJ1-1; the D is unclear. Germline lookup yields CDR1 SGHRS and CDR2 YFSETQ. Deletions cut 2 bases from V and 6 bases from J, with 20 bases between. The CDR3 runs 16 residues. The CDR3 sequence is CASSLNAVGSLPEAFF. The CDR3 DNA follows: TGCGCCAGCAGCTTAAACGCGGTCGGGTCTCTGCCTGAAGCTTTCTTT.